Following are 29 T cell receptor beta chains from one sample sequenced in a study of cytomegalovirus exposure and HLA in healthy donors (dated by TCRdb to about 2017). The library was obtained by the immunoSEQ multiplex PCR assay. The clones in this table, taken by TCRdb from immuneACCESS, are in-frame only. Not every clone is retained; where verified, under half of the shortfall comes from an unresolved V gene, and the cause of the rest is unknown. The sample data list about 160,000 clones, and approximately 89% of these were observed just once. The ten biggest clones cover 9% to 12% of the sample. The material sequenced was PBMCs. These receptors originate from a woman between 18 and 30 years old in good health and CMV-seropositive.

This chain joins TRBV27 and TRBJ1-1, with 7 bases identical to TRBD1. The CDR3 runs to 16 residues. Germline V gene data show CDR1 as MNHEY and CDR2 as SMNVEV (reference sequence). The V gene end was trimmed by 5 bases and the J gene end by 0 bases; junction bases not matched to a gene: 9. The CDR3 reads CASSRGTDYMNTEAFF. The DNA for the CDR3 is TGTGCCAGCAGTCGGGGGACAGACTACATGAACACTGAAGCTTTCTTT.

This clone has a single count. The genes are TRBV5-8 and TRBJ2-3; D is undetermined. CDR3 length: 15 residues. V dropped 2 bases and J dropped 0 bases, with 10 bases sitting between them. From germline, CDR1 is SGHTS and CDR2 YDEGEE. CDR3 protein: CASSLSRISTDTQYF. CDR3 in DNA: TGTGCCAGCAGCTTATCGAGGATAAGCACAGATACGCAGTATTTT.

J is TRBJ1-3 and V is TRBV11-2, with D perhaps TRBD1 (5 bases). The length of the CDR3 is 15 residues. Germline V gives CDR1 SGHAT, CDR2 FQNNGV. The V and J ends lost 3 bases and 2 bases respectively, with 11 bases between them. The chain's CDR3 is CASSFRGRAGNTIYF. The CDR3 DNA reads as TGTGCCAGCAGCTTCCGAGGCAGGGCTGGAAACACCATATATTTT.

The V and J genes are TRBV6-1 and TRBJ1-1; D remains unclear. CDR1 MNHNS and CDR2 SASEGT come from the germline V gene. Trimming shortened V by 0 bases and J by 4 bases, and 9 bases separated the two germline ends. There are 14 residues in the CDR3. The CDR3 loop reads CASSEAPWSTEAFF. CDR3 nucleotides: TGTGCCAGCAGTGAAGCTCCCTGGAGCACTGAAGCTTTCTTT.

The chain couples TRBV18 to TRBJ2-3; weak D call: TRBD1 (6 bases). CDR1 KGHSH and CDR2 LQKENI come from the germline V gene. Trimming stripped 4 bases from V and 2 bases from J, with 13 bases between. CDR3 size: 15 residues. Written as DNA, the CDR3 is TGTGCCAGCTCACGAGGACAGACTAACACAGATACGCAGTATTTT. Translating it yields CASSRGQTNTDTQYF.

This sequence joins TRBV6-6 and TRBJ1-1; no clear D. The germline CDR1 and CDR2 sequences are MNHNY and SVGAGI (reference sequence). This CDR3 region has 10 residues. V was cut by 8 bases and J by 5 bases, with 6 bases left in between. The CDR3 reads CASRGTEAFF. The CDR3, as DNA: TGTGCCAGCCGCGGAACTGAAGCTTTCTTT.

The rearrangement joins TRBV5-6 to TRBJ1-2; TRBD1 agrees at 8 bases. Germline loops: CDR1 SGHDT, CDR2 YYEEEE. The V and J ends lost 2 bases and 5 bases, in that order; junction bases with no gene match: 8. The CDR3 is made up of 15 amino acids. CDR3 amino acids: CASSFPPTGVYGYTF. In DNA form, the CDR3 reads TGTGCCAGCAGCTTTCCTCCGACAGGGGTGTATGGCTACACCTTC.

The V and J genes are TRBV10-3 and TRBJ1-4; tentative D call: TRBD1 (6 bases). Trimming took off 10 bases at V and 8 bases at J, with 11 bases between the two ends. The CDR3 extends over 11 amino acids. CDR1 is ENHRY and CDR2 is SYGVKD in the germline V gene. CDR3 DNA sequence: TGTGCCACCCGGGGGGCGGAAAAACTGTTTTTT. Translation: CATRGAEKLFF.

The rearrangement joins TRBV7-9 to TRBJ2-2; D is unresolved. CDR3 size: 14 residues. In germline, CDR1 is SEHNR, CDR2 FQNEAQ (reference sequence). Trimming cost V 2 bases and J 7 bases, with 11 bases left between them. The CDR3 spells CASSLNYLDGELFF. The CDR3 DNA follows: TGTGCCAGCAGCTTAAACTACCTCGACGGGGAGCTGTTTTTT.

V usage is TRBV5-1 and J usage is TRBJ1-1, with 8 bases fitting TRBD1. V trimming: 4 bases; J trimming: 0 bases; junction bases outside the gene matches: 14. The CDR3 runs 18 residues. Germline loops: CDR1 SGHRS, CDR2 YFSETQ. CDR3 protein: CASSPLPTGVGMNTEAFF. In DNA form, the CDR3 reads TGCGCCAGCAGCCCTCTACCGACAGGGGTGGGGATGAACACTGAAGCTTTCTTT.

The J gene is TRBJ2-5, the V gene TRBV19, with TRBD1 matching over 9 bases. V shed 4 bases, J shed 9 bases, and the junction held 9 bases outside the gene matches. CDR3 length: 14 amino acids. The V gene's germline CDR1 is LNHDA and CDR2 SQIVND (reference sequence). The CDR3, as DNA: TGTGCCAGTAGTAGCGACGGGACAGGGCATCCCCAGTACTTC. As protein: CASSSDGTGHPQYF.

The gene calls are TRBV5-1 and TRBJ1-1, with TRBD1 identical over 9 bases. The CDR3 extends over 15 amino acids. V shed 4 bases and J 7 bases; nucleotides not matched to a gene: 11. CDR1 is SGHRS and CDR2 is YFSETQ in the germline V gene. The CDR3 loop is CASSHSGTGRLEAFF. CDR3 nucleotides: TGCGCCAGCAGCCACTCCGGGACAGGGAGGCTTGAAGCTTTCTTT.

As DNA, the CDR3 is TGCGCCAGCAGCTTAGGACAGGGGTTCCACGAGCAGTACTTC. This codes for CASSLGQGFHEQYF. The chain links TRBV5-1 to TRBJ2-7; 9 positions match TRBD1. The CDR3 runs 14 residues. CDR1 is SGHRS and CDR2 is YFSETQ in the germline V gene. V trimming: 2 bases; J trimming: 5 bases; junction bases outside the gene matches: 5.

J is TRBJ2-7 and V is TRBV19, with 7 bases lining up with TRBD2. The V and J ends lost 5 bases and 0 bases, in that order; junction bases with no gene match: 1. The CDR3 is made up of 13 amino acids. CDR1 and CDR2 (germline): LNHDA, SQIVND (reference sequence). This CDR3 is CASSASGSYEQYF. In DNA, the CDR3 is TGTGCCAGTAGTGCTAGCGGCTCCTACGAGCAGTACTTC.

The CDR3 sequence is CASRKLAGEGETQYF. The CDR3 DNA reads TGTGCCAGCAGAAAATTAGCGGGAGAGGGAGAGACCCAGTACTTC. The chain is built from TRBV5-4 and TRBJ2-5, with 9 positions matching TRBD2. V shed 5 bases and J 4 bases; nucleotides not matched to a gene: 9. The V gene's germline CDR1 is SGHNT and CDR2 YYREEE (reference sequence). The CDR3 covers 15 residues.

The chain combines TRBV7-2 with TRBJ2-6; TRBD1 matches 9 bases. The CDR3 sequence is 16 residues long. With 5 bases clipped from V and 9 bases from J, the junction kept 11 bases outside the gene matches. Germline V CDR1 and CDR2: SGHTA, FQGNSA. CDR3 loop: CASSPQSGQGNNVLTF. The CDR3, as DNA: TGTGCCAGCAGCCCTCAATCGGGACAGGGAAACAACGTCCTGACTTTC.

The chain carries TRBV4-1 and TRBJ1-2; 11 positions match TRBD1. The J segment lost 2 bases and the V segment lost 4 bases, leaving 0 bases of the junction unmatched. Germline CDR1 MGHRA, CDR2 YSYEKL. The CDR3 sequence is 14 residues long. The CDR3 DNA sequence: TGCGCCAGCAGCCGGGACAGGGGGAACTATGGCTACACCTTC. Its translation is CASSRDRGNYGYTF.

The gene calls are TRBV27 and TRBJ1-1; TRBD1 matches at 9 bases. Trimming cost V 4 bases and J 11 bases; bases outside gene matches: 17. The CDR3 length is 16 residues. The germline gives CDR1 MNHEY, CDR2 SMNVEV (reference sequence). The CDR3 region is CASSSYIGQGRFEAFF. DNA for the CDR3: TGTGCCAGCAGTTCATATATAGGACAGGGGAGGTTCGAGGCTTTCTTT.

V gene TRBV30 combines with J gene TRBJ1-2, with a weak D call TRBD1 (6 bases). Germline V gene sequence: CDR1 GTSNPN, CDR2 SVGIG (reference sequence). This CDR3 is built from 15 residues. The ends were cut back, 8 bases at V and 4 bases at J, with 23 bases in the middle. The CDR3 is CAGGRGGIEGYGYTF. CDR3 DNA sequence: TGTGCCGGAGGGCGGGGGGGCATCGAGGGCTATGGCTACACCTTC.

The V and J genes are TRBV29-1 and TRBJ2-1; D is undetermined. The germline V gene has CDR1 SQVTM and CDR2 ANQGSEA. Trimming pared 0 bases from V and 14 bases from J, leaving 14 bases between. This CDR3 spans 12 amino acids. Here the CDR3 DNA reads TGCAGCGTTGAAGAAGCGAGCGTAGCAAAGTTCTTC. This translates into CSVEEASVAKFF.

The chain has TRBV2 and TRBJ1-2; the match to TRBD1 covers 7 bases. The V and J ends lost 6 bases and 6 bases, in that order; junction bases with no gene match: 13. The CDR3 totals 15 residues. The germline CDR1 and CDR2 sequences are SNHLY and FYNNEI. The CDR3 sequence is CASSPLPDRADGYTF. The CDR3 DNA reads TGTGCCAGCAGCCCCCTTCCCGACAGGGCCGATGGCTACACCTTC.

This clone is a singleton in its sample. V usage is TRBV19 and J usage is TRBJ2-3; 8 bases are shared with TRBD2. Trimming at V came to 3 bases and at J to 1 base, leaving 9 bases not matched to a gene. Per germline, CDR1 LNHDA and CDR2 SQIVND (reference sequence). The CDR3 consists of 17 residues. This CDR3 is CASSMTASGGRTDTQYF. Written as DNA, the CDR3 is TGTGCCAGTAGTATGACGGCCAGCGGGGGACGCACAGATACGCAGTATTTT.

CDR3 sequence: CASSIGGGALTEAFF. The CDR3 coding sequence is TGTGCCAGTAGTATAGGCGGGGGGGCGCTCACTGAAGCTTTCTTT. The V call is TRBV19, the J call TRBJ1-1, with a possible D match to TRBD1 (6 bases). The CDR3 spans 15 residues. Germline V CDR1 and CDR2: LNHDA, SQIVND (reference sequence). The V end lost 1 base, the J end lost 4 bases, and 13 bases lay between the germline ends.

In DNA form, the CDR3 reads TGTGCCAGCAGCTTAAACAAAGCCTACGAGCAGTACTTC. It translates to CASSLNKAYEQYF. The V gene is TRBV7-8, the J gene TRBJ2-7; no clear D gene. V was trimmed by 2 bases and J by 2 bases, leaving 7 bases between them. The CDR3 covers 13 residues. CDR1 SGHVS and CDR2 FQNEAQ come from the germline V gene.

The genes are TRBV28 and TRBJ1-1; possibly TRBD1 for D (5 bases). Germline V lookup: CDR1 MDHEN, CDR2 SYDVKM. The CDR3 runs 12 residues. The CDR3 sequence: CVVWGGGTEAFF. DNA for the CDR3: TGTGTCGTATGGGGGGGAGGCACTGAAGCTTTCTTT. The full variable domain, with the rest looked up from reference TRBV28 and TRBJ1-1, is DVKVTQSSRYLVKRTGEKVFLECVQDMDHENMFWYRQDPGLGLRLIYFSYDVKMKEKGDIPEGYSVSREKKERFSLILESASTNQTSMYLCVVWGGGTEAFFGQGTRLTVV.

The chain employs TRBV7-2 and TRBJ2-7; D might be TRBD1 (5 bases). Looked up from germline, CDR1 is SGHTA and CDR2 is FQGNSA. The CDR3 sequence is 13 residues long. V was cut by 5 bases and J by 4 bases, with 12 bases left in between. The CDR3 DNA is TGTGCCAGCAGCCCCTACAGGTATTACGAGCAGTACTTC. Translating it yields CASSPYRYYEQYF.

CDR3 protein: CASSLGQGPQPQHF. CDR3 nucleotides: TGTGCCAGCAGCTTGGGGCAGGGTCCTCAGCCCCAGCATTTT. The chain recombines TRBV5-5 with TRBJ1-5; D might be TRBD1 (5 bases). V was shortened by 0 bases and J by 6 bases, with 10 bases between the two germline ends. The CDR3 consists of 14 residues. In germline, CDR1 is SGHKS, CDR2 YYEKEE (reference sequence). Together with reference TRBV5-5 and TRBJ1-5, the CDR3 gives the full variable domain: DAGVTQSPTHLIKTRGQQVTLRCSPISGHKSVSWYQQVLGQGPQFIFQYYEKEERGRGNFPDRFSARQFPNYSSELNVNALLLGDSALYLCASSLGQGPQPQHFGDGTRLSIL.

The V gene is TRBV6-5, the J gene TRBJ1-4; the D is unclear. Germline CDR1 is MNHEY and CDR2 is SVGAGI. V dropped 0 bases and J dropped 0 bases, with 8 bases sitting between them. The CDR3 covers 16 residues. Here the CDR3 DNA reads TGTGCCAGCAGTTACTCGGGCCGCGCAACTAATGAAAAACTGTTTTTT. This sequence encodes CASSYSGRATNEKLFF.

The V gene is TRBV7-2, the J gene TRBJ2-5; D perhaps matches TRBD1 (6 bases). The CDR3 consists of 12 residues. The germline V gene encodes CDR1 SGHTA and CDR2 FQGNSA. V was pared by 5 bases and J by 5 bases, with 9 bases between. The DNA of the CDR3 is TGTGCCAGCAGCCCAAGGGGGGAGACCCAGTACTTC. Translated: CASSPRGETQYF.